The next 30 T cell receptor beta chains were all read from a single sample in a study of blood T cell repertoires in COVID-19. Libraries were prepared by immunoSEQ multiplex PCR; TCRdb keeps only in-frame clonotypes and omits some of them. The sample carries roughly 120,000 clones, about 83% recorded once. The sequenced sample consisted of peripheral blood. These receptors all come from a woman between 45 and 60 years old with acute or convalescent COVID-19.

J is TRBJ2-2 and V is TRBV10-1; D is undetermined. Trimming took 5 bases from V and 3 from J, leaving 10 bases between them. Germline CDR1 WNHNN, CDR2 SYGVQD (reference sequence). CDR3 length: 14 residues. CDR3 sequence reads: CASSSSSYTGELFF. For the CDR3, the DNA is TGCGCCAGCAGTTCCTCTAGTTACACCGGGGAGCTGTTTTTT.

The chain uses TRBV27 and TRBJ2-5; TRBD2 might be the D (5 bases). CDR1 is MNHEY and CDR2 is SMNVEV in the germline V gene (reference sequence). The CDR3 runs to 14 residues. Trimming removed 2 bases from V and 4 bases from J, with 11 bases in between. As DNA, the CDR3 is TGTGCCAGCAGTTTACGGAGCGGTAGAGAGACCCAGTACTTC. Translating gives CASSLRSGRETQYF.

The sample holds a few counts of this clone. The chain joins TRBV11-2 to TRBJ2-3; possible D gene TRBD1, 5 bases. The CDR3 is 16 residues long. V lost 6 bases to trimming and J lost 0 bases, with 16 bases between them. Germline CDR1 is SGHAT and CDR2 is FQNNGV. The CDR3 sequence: CASSRQLGASTDTQYF. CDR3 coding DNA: TGTGCCAGCAGTCGACAGCTTGGTGCTAGCACAGATACGCAGTATTTT. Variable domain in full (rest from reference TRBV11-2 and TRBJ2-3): EAGVAQSPRYKIIEKRQSVAFWCNPISGHATLYWYQQILGQGPKLLIQFQNNGVVDDSQLPKDRFSAERLKGVDSTLKIQPAKLEDSAVYLCASSRQLGASTDTQYFGPGTRLTVL.

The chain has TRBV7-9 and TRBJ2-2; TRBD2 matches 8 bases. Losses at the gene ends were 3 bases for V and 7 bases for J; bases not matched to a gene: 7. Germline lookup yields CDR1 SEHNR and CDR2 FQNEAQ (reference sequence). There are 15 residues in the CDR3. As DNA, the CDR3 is TGTGCCAGCAGCTTCAGCGGGAGATGGGACGGGGAGCTGTTTTTT. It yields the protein CASSFSGRWDGELFF.

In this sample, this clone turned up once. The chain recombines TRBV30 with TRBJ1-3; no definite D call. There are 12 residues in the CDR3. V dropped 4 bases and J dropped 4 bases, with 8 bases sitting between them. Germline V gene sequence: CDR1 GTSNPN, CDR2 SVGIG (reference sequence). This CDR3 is CAWTGQGNTIYF. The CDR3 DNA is TGTGCCTGGACTGGGCAAGGAAACACCATATATTTT.

CDR3 sequence: CASTITGSSYEQYF. The CDR3 DNA reads as TGTGCCAGTACAATAACAGGTTCTTCTTACGAGCAGTACTTC. The genes are TRBV19 and TRBJ2-7, with a tentative D call TRBD1 (5 bases). CDR1 is LNHDA, CDR2 SQIVND, per germline (reference sequence). The V end lost 7 bases, the J end lost 4 bases, and 17 bases lay between the germline ends. The CDR3 loop spans 14 amino acids.

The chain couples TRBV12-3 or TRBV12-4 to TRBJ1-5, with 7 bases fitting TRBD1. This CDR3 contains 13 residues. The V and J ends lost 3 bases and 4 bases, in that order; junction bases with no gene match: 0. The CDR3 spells CASSLTGNQPQHF. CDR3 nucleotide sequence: TGTGCCAGCAGTTTGACAGGGAATCAGCCCCAGCATTTT.

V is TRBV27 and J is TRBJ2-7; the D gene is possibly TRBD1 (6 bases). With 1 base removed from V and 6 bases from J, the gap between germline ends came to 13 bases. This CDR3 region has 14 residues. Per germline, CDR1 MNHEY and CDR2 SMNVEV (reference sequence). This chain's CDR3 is CASSLFQGLGEQYF. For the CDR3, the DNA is TGTGCCAGCAGTTTATTTCAGGGGCTCGGCGAGCAGTACTTC.

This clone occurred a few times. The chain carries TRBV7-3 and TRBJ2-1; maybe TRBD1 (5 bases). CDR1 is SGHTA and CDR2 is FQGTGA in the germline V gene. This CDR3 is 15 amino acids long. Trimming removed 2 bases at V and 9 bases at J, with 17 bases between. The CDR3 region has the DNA TGTGCCAGCAGCTTAGGGCAGGTGGGTCAGGGTGAGCAGTTCTTC. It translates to CASSLGQVGQGEQFF.

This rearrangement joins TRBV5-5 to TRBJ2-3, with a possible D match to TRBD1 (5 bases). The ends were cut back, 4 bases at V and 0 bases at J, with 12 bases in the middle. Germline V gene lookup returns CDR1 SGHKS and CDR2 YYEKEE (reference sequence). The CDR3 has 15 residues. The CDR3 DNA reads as TGTGCCAGCAGCCTAAGCAGGGTGAGCACAGATACGCAGTATTTT. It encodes CASSLSRVSTDTQYF.

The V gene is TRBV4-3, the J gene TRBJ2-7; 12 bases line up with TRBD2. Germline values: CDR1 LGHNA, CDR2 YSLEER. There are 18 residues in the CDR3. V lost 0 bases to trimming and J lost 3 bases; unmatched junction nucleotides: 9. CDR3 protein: CASSQDLQLAGGNYEQYF. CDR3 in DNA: TGCGCCAGCAGCCAAGATCTTCAACTAGCGGGAGGAAACTACGAGCAGTACTTC.

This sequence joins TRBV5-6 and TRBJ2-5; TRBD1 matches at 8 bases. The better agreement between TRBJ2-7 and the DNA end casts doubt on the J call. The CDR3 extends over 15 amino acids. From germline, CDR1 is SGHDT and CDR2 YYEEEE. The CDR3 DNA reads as TGTGCCAGCAGCTTGGGGACAGGGCTGGGCTACGAGCAGTACTTC. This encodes CASSLGTGLGYEQYF.

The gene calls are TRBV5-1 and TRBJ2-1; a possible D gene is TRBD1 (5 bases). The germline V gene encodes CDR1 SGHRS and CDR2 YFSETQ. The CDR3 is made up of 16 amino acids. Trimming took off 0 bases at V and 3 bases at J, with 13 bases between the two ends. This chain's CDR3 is CASSLAQVQVYNEQFF. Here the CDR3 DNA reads TGCGCCAGCAGCTTGGCCCAGGTACAGGTCTACAATGAGCAGTTCTTC.

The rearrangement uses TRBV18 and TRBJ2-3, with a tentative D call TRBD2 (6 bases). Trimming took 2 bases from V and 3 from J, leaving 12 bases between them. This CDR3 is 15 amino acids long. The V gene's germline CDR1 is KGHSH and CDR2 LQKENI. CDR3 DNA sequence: TGTGCCAGCTCACCAGGAGGGGCATGGACAGATACGCAGTATTTT. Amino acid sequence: CASSPGGAWTDTQYF.

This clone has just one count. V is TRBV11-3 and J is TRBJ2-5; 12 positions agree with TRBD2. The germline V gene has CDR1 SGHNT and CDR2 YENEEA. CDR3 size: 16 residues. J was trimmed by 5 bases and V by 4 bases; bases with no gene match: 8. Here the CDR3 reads CASSSLTSGGLETQYF. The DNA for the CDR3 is TGTGCCAGCAGCTCCCTGACTAGCGGGGGTTTGGAGACCCAGTACTTC.

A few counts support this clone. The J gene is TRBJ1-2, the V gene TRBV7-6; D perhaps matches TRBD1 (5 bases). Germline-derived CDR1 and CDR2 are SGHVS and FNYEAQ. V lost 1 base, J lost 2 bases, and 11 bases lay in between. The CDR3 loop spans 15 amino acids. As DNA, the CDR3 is TGTGCCAGCAGCTTAGTGCCAGGGAACAACTATGGCTACACCTTC. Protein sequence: CASSLVPGNNYGYTF.

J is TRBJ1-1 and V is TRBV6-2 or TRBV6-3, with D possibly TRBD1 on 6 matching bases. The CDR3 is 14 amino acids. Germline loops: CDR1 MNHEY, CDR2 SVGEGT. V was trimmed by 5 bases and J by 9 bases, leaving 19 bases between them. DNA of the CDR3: TGTGCCAGCAGTCCCTCTCAGGGGAGCTCGAAAGCTTTCTTT. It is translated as CASSPSQGSSKAFF.

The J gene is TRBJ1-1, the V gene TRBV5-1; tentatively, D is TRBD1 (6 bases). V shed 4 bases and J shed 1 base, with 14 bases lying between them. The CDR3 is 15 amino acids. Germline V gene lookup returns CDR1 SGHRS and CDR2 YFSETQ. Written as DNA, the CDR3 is TGCGCCAGCAGCGCCGTACAGGGCGGGAACACTGAAGCTTTCTTT. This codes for CASSAVQGGNTEAFF.

The CDR3 DNA is TGCGCCAGCAGCCAAGAACTTTCGCGCGGCCCCTACGAGCAGTACTTC. It translates to CASSQELSRGPYEQYF. The chain combines TRBV4-1 with TRBJ2-7; D not resolved. This CDR3 region has 16 residues. Germline values: CDR1 MGHRA, CDR2 YSYEKL. V was pared by 0 bases and J by 2 bases, with 14 bases between.

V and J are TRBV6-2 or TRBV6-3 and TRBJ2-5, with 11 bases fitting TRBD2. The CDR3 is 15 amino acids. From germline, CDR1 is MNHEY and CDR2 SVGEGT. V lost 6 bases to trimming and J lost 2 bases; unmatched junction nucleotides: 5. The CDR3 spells CASSDGTSGQETQYF. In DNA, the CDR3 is TGTGCCAGCAGCGACGGGACTAGCGGACAAGAGACCCAGTACTTC.

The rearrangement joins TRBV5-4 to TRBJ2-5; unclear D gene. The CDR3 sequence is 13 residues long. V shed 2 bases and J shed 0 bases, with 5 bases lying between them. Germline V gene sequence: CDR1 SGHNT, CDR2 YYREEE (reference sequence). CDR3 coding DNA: TGTGCCAGCAGCTTAGCTAACCAAGAGACCCAGTACTTC. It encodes CASSLANQETQYF.

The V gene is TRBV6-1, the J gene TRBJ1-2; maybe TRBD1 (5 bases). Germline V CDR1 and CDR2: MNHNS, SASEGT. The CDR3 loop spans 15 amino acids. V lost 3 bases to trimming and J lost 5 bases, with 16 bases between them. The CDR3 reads CASSEGGAQIYGYTF. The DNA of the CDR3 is TGTGCCAGCAGTGAGGGAGGGGCGCAAATTTATGGCTACACCTTC.

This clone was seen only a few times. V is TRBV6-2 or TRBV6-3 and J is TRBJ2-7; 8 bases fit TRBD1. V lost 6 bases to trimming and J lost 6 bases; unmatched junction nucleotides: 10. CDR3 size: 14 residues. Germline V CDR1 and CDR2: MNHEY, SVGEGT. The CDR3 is CASSLTGGAGEQYF. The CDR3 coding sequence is TGTGCCAGCAGCCTTACAGGGGGTGCGGGCGAGCAGTACTTC.

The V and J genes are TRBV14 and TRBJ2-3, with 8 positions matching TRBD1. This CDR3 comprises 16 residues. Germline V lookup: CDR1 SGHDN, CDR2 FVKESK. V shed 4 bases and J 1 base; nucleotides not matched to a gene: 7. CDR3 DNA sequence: TGTGCCAGCAGCCCCAGACAGGGGCGCCGCACAGATACGCAGTATTTT. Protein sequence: CASSPRQGRRTDTQYF.

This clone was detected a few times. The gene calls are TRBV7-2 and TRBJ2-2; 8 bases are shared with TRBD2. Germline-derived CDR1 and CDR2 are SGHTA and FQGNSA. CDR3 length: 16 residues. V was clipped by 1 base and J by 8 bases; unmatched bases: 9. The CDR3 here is CASSLVAGGGGGELFF. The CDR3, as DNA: TGTGCCAGCAGCTTAGTTGCGGGGGGCGGTGGAGGGGAGCTGTTTTTT.

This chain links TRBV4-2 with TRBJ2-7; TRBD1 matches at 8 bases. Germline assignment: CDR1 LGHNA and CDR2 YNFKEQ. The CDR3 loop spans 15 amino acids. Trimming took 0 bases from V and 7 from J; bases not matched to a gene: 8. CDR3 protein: CASSQDRQGAKEQYF. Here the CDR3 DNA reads TGTGCCAGCAGCCAAGATAGGCAGGGGGCGAAAGAGCAGTACTTC.

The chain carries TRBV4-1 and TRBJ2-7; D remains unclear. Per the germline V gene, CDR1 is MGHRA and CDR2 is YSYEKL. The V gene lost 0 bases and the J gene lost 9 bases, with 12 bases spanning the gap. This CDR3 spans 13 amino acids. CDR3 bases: TGCGCCAGCAGCCAAGATCTTTCGTTATGGCAGTACTTC. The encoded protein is CASSQDLSLWQYF.

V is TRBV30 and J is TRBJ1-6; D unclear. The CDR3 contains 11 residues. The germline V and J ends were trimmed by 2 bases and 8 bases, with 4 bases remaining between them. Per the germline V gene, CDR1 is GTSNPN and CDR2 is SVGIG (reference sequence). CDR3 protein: CAWSSDSPLHF. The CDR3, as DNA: TGTGCCTGGAGTTCGGATTCACCCCTCCACTTT.

CDR3 loop: CASSGRGPYYEQYF. The CDR3 DNA follows: TGTGCCAGCAGTGGCAGGGGACCTTACTACGAGCAGTACTTC. The rearrangement links TRBV27 to TRBJ2-7; TRBD1 might be the D (6 bases). There are 14 residues in the CDR3. V dropped 5 bases and J dropped 3 bases, with 14 bases sitting between them. Germline loops: CDR1 MNHEY, CDR2 SMNVEV (reference sequence).

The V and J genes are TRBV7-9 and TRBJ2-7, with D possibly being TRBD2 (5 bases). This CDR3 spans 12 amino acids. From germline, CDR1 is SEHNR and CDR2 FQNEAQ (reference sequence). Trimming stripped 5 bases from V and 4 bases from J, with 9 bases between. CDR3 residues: CASSPSGYEQYF. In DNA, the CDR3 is TGTGCCAGCAGCCCTTCGGGATACGAGCAGTACTTC. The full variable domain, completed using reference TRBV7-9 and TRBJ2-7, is DTGVSQNPRHKITKRGQNVTFRCDPISEHNRLYWYRQTLGQGPEFLTYFQNEAQLEKSRLLSDRFSAERPKGSFSTLEIQRTEQGDSAMYLCASSPSGYEQYFGPGTRLTVT.